The rows below give T cell receptor beta chains drawn from one sample of a study of blood T cell repertoires in COVID-19. Sequencing used immunoSEQ multiplex PCR; TCRdb keeps in-frame clones, though not all of them. The table shows 180,000 or so clones, with roughly 87% occurring only once. Specimen: PBMCs or T cells enriched from blood (not recorded which). These receptors all stem from a man aged 50-59 years who had recovered from COVID-19. Each CDR3 is given with its conserved first and last residue.

TRBJ2-7	TRBV19	CASSTNTGEQYF
TRBJ2-5	TRBV5-1	CASSLVGAGETQYF
TRBJ2-7	TRBV19	CASRRTGGQYEQYF
TRBJ1-1	TRBV7-3	CASSLDMLGEAFF
TRBJ2-3	TRBV29-1	CSVEGPRLAGGTDTQYF
TRBJ1-2	TRBV29-1	CSVAGTFAGTADGYTF
TRBJ1-4	TRBV15	CATSRLRTGGAEKLFF
TRBJ2-1	TRBV7-3	CASSSLAGGGEQFF
TRBJ2-1	TRBV27	CASGRGPSRNEQFF
TRBJ1-1	TRBV18	CASSPLPGQGYVHEAFF
TRBJ2-2	TRBV28	CASSLTGSTGELFF
TRBJ1-1	TRBV30	CAWAGGGTEAFF
TRBJ1-2	TRBV2	CASSRNYGYTF
TRBJ1-5	TRBV28	CASSSQVHSNQPQHF
TRBJ2-5	TRBV5-1	CASSLQGAMETQYF
TRBJ2-1	TRBV10-3	CAISVTSGGNNEQFF
TRBJ2-5	TRBV19	CASSPGGRKETQYF
TRBJ2-7	TRBV3-1/TRBV3-2	CASSQPSGGSYEQYF
TRBJ2-3	TRBV5-4	CASSLPGQAGDTQYF
TRBJ2-1	TRBV7-9	CASSRDIDEQFF
TRBJ2-7	TRBV11-3	CASSLGTGTTEQYF
TRBJ2-7	TRBV10-3	CAISEEFRGGLGYEQYF
TRBJ2-3	TRBV27	CASGRSRGDTQYF
TRBJ1-4	TRBV4-2	CASSQIGQVNEKLFF
TRBJ1-1	TRBV20-1	CSASSEAFF
TRBJ2-2	TRBV3-1/TRBV3-2	CASSQEVAGIAGELFF
TRBJ1-6	TRBV19	CASSIGQNSPLHF
TRBJ2-5	TRBV20-1	CSAPTGETQYF
TRBJ1-4	TRBV30	CAWSDQGTGDEKLFF
TRBJ2-7	TRBV28	CASSLPQSYEQYF
TRBJ2-7	TRBV18	CASSPGTASYEQYF
TRBJ2-7	TRBV7-9	CASSLPRDPEQYF
TRBJ1-2	TRBV28	CASSPGQGNYGYTF
TRBJ1-1	TRBV29-1	CSVVRQGVHAFF
TRBJ2-5	TRBV28	CASSTYDRRYQETQYF